This passage covers 7 T cell receptor beta chains from one sample sequenced in a study of CD8+ T cells in alopecia areata. RNA was isolated and reverse transcribed to cDNA, the sequencing template. Measured with immunoSEQ multiplex PCR; TCRdb has only the in-frame clones, and not every one. The table lists 150,000 or so clones, around 50% of them singletons. Sequencing was carried out using CD4+ T cells sorted from blood. The receptors come from a human donor with alopecia areata.

The chain employs TRBV20-1 and TRBJ1-2, with D unresolved. V lost 5 bases and J lost 6, with 7 bases in between. The CDR3 extends over 10 amino acids. Germline V gives CDR1 DFQATT, CDR2 SNEGSKA (reference sequence). The CDR3 reads CSALANGYTF. CDR3 bases: TGCAGTGCTCTAGCGAATGGCTACACCTTC.

The CDR3 nucleotides are TGTGCCAGCAGCCTTACCGGGGAGCTGTTTTTT. Amino acids: CASSLTGELFF. V gene TRBV2 combines with J gene TRBJ2-2; no clear D gene. The CDR3 covers 11 residues. Deletions cut 6 bases from V and 5 bases from J, with 4 bases between. Germline CDR1 is SNHLY and CDR2 is FYNNEI.

In this sample, this clone turned up a few times. The J gene is TRBJ2-1, the V gene TRBV7-3; 9 bases are shared with TRBD1. The V gene's germline CDR1 is SGHTA and CDR2 FQGTGA. This CDR3 is built from 13 residues. Germline trimming cut 2 bases from V and 7 bases from J; bases unmatched to any gene: 0. The CDR3 DNA follows: TGTGCCAGCAGCTTAGACAGGGGGAATGAGCAGTTCTTC. Its translation is CASSLDRGNEQFF. Full variable domain (missing parts from reference TRBV7-3 and TRBJ2-1): GAGVSQTPSNKVTEKGKYVELRCDPISGHTALYWYRQSLGQGPEFLIYFQGTGAADDSGLPNDRFFAVRPEGSVSTLKIQRTERGDSAVYLCASSLDRGNEQFFGPGTRLTVL.

This clone has just a few counts. This sequence joins TRBV29-1 and TRBJ1-2, with TRBD1 as a possible D gene (6 bases). V dropped 4 bases and J dropped 9 bases, with 21 bases sitting between them. This CDR3 is built from 14 residues. The germline gives CDR1 SQVTM, CDR2 ANQGSEA. The CDR3 loop is CSVGVFGGEVRYTF. CDR3 DNA: TGCAGCGTTGGGGTTTTTGGGGGCGAGGTTCGCTACACCTTC.

This sequence joins TRBV27 and TRBJ2-3; D might be TRBD1 (5 bases). The CDR3 totals 12 residues. CDR1 MNHEY and CDR2 SMNVEV come from the germline V gene (reference sequence). The germline V and J ends were trimmed by 6 bases and 4 bases, with 8 bases remaining between them. The CDR3 DNA sequence: TGTGCCAGCAGAGGGGATGCAGATACGCAGTATTTT. Translated, it gives CASRGDADTQYF.

CDR3: CASIKDRGGKETQYF. CDR3 sequence (DNA): TGTGCCAGCATCAAAGACAGGGGGGGAAAAGAGACCCAGTACTTC. The V and J genes are TRBV5-8 and TRBJ2-5; 9 positions agree with TRBD1. Germline CDR1 is SGHTS and CDR2 is YDEGEE. V shed 6 bases and J 3 bases; nucleotides not matched to a gene: 9. The CDR3 has 15 amino acids. The variable domain in full, completed from reference TRBV5-8 and TRBJ2-5, reads EAGVTQSPTHLIKTRGQQATLRCSPISGHTSVYWYQQALGLGLQFLLWYDEGEERNRGNFPPRFSGRQFPNYSSELNVNALELEDSALYLCASIKDRGGKETQYFGPGTRLLVL.

The J gene is TRBJ2-7, the V gene TRBV29-1; 12 nucleotides agree with TRBD2. The CDR3 consists of 15 residues. Germline lookup yields CDR1 SQVTM and CDR2 ANQGSEA. With 1 base clipped from V and 3 bases from J, the junction kept 4 bases outside the gene matches. The CDR3 is CSVEGGLAGFYEQYF. The CDR3 DNA follows: TGCAGCGTTGAAGGAGGACTAGCGGGATTCTACGAGCAGTACTTC.